This T cell receptor (beta chain) was recorded in a study of OX40 agonist ivuxolimab in advanced cancers. Sampled blood was obtained at baseline, cycle 4 day 1, and cycle 7 day 1. Sequenced by immunoSEQ multiplex PCR; TCRdb stores in-frame clones only, minus some. The sample consists of around 67,000 clones, about nine tenths of them appearing once. The material was CD4+ or CD8+ T cells sorted from blood, obtained in a trial of the OX40 agonist ivuxolimab. The source is an adult with an advanced solid tumor such as melanoma, head and neck, liver or kidney cancer.

CDR3 sequence reads: CASSPGELFF. The CDR3 coding sequence is TGTGCCAGCTCACCCGGGGAGCTGTTTTTT. This chain connects TRBV18 to TRBJ2-2; D call uncertain. Germline V gene data show CDR1 as KGHSH and CDR2 as LQKENI. V lost 3 bases and J 7 bases, leaving 0 bases between the germline ends. This CDR3 comprises 10 residues.